This TCR beta chain was profiled in a study of T-cell reconstitution after alpha-beta-depleted transplantation in children. Study results and caveats: At around two months after transplant, the alpha-beta T cells were reportedly derived from several hundred expanded clones that came from non-depleted graft cells. Most T-cell counts and diversity one year after the transplant came from T cells that were newly produced. Recipient T cells and thymic progenitors that survived were the source of the high TCRbeta diversity seen at day 60 in some patients.

V was clipped by 0 bases and J by 1 base, with 6 bases between them. Germline-derived CDR1 and CDR2 are MNHNS and SASEGT. This CDR3 has 14 amino acids. As it was prepared, the TCRbeta library received unique molecular identifiers. TCRdb re-called the PCR reads with MiXCR, one entry per CDR3 protein. The data hold 600,000 to 700,000 distinct CDR3 sequences, with approximately 14% observed a single time. Note on this clonotype: Its antigen is as yet unknown.

The sequence was obtained from a girl aged 2-15 years with congenital amegakaryocytic thrombocytopenia, due to receive a stem cell transplant. The V call is TRBV6-1, the J call TRBJ1-1; D remains unclear. Here the sequenced sample was PBMCs, taken before TCRalphabeta/CD19-depleted stem cell transplant. CDR3 coding DNA: TGTGCCAGCAGTGAAGCCTCCAGGAACACTGAAGCTTTCTTT. It is translated as CASSEASRNTEAFF.